This T cell receptor beta chain emerged from a study of OX40 agonist ivuxolimab in advanced cancers. On the study more broadly: Hepatocellular carcinoma, melanoma, renal cell or head and neck cancer affected the dose-escalation patients. Overall study results and limits: Researchers did not determine the expanded peripheral T cells' antigen specificity.

Germline CDR1 reads SGHNT; CDR2 reads YYREEE (reference sequence). This CDR3 has 15 amino acids. V was cut by 1 base and J by 5 bases, with 14 bases left in between. This table comes from immunoSEQ multiplex PCR, and its TCRdb copy is limited to in-frame clones, with some not included. Of roughly 7,900 clones in the sample, 55% to 75% were seen once. Notes on this clone: What it binds is not known.

The V gene is TRBV5-4, the J gene TRBJ2-3, with D possibly being TRBD1 (6 bases). The source was CD4+ or CD8+ T cells sorted from blood, collected in a trial of the OX40 agonist ivuxolimab. The clonotype comes from an adult with an advanced solid tumor such as melanoma, head and neck, liver or kidney cancer. The DNA of the CDR3 is TGTGCCAGCAGCTTGACAGGGATGAGGGGAGATACGCAGTATTTT. Translating gives CASSLTGMRGDTQYF.